This is a list of T cell receptor beta chains from one sample in a study of chemoradiotherapy in HPV16-positive cancers. Method: immunoSEQ multiplex PCR; TCRdb's copy keeps in-frame clones and lacks some. The sample includes 2,000 to 2,500 clones, about 81% seen only once; the top ten take under 55%. Specimen: tumor tissue, collected from a patient who underwent chemoradiotherapy. The receptor set was obtained from a human donor with HPV-associated anogenital cancer. The CDR3 runs from the conserved cysteine through the conserved F or W. D genes are given only for firm matches. Not all rows give a size; the values are once, few, many and, for expanded clones, a class.

>-|TRBJ1-5|TRBV28|-
TGTGCCAGCAGCCCAGACACCTTTAGCAATCAGCCCCAGCATTTT
CASSPDTFSNQPQHF
>TRBD2|TRBJ2-3|TRBV7-9|-
TGTGCCAGCAAGGGCCTAGCGGCTAGCACAGATACGCAGTATTTT
CASKGLAASTDTQYF
>TRBD1|TRBJ1-4|TRBV30|-
TGTGCCTGGATGGGACAGGACACTAATGAAAAACTGTTTTTT
CAWMGQDTNEKLFF
>TRBD1|TRBJ1-1|TRBV4-1|-
TGCGCCAGCAACACAAGACAGGGAGTTGAGGGTGAAGCTTTCTTT
CASNTRQGVEGEAFF
>-|TRBJ1-4|TRBV25-1|-
TGTGCCAGCAGTGAACGAATACCTGAAAAACTGTTTTTT
CASSERIPEKLFF
>TRBD2|TRBJ2-3|TRBV6-5|-
TGTGCCAGCAGAATGAGCGGGAGCCGCACAGATACGCAGTATTTT
CASRMSGSRTDTQYF
>TRBD2|TRBJ2-1|TRBV4-3|-
TGCGCCAGCAGCCAAGATCTAGCGGGAACCTACAATGAGCAGTTCTTC
CASSQDLAGTYNEQFF
>-|TRBJ2-7|TRBV7-2|-
TGTGCCAGCAGCTTAGTCAGCTACGAGCAGTACTTC
CASSLVSYEQYF
>TRBD1|TRBJ1-1|TRBV9|-
TGTGCCAGCAGCTCGTCAGGGGGCAAAGGATCTGAAGCTTTCTTT
CASSSSGGKGSEAFF
>TRBD1|TRBJ2-7|TRBV4-2|-
TGTGCCAGCAGCCAAGGGACAGGGGGCGCCTACGAGCAGTACTTC
CASSQGTGGAYEQYF
>-|TRBJ2-1|TRBV14|-
TGTGCCAGCAGCCCTACCTTTTCAGGATGGAATGAGCAGTTCTTC
CASSPTFSGWNEQFF
>-|TRBJ1-3|TRBV4-3|-
TGCGCCAGCAGCCAGACCCACGGCTCTGGAAACACCATATATTTT
CASSQTHGSGNTIYF
>-|TRBJ2-2|TRBV2|-
TGTGCCAGCGCCCTTAGCCCGCTTAACACCGGGGAGCTGTTTTTT
CASALSPLNTGELFF
>-|TRBJ2-2|TRBV6-1|-
TGTGCCAGCAGTGAAGATACGGGAGCCACCGGGGAGCTGTTTTTT
CASSEDTGATGELFF
>-|TRBJ2-5|TRBV7-6|-
TGTGCCAGCAGCTTAGCTGCCGAGCAAGAGACCCAGTACTTC
CASSLAAEQETQYF
>-|TRBJ2-3|TRBV7-7|-
TGTGCTAGCAGCTTAGCTAGCGGCACAGATACGCAGTATTTT
CASSLASGTDTQYF
>-|TRBJ2-1|TRBV28|once
TGTGCCAGCAGTTTTGGGGGAGCCTACAATGAGCAGTTCTTC
CASSFGGAYNEQFF
>TRBD1|TRBJ1-1|TRBV28|-
TGTGCCAGCAGTACCCGACAGGGGGCCACTGAAGCTTTCTTT
CASSTRQGATEAFF
>-|TRBJ2-2|TRBV27|-
TGTGCCAGCGGGTCTGACAACACCGGGGAGCTGTTTTTT
CASGSDNTGELFF
>-|TRBJ2-5|TRBV13|-
TGTGCCAGCAGCTTGACGGAGGAGCAAGAGACCCAGTACTTC
CASSLTEEQETQYF
>TRBD1|TRBJ1-1|TRBV5-1|-
TGCGCCAGCAGCTTGAACAGGGGATTTGGGTGGGGCACTGAAGCTTTCTTT
CASSLNRGFGWGTEAFF
>-|TRBJ2-1|TRBV15|-
TGTGCCACCAGCAGAGATTTCGGATACAATGAGCAGTTCTTC
CATSRDFGYNEQFF